These 9 T cell receptor beta chains share one sample of origin, sequenced in a study of OX40 agonist ivuxolimab in advanced cancers. Some clones are missing from TCRdb's copy, which holds only in-frame ones; the method was immunoSEQ multiplex PCR. Found here are some 95,000 clones, roughly 94% of them singletons; the top ten hold around 0.54%. Sample: CD4+ or CD8+ T cells sorted from blood, taken in a trial of the OX40 agonist ivuxolimab. These receptors originate from an adult with an advanced solid tumor such as melanoma, head and neck, liver or kidney cancer.

The chain has TRBV5-1 and TRBJ1-1; D may be TRBD1 (5 bases). The CDR3 contains 15 residues. V lost 0 bases, J lost 1 base, and 10 bases lay in between. Germline loops: CDR1 SGHRS, CDR2 YFSETQ. The CDR3 spells CASSLARTSNTEAFF. The CDR3 nucleotides are TGCGCCAGCAGCTTGGCCCGGACATCGAACACTGAAGCTTTCTTT.

The CDR3 reads CASSLQGTTNTEAFF. The CDR3 DNA reads as TGTGCCAGCAGCTTACAAGGGACAACGAACACTGAAGCTTTCTTT. This chain links TRBV11-1 with TRBJ1-1; TRBD1 is a possible D gene (6 bases). CDR3 length: 15 amino acids. V was trimmed by 2 bases and J by 1 base, leaving 11 bases between them. Germline-derived CDR1 and CDR2 are SGHAT and FQDESV (reference sequence). Looking up the rest from reference TRBV11-1 and TRBJ1-1 gives the full variable domain: EAEVAQSPRYKITEKSQAVAFWCDPISGHATLYWYRQILGQGPELLVQFQDESVVDDSQLPKDRFSAERLKGVDSTLKIQPAELGDSAMYLCASSLQGTTNTEAFFGQGTRLTVV.

The rearrangement links TRBV7-2 to TRBJ2-1; D is perhaps TRBD1 or TRBD2 (5 bases each). The CDR3 loop spans 16 amino acids. Trimming stripped 4 bases from V and 0 bases from J, with 13 bases between. CDR1 SGHTA and CDR2 FQGNSA come from the germline V gene. CDR3 amino acids: CASSYRGESSYNEQFF. As DNA, the CDR3 is TGTGCCAGCAGCTACCGAGGGGAGAGCTCCTACAATGAGCAGTTCTTC.

The chain joins TRBV5-1 to TRBJ1-3, with D unclear. The CDR3 length is 15 residues. In germline, CDR1 is SGHRS, CDR2 YFSETQ. V lost 3 bases, J lost 0 bases, and 10 bases lay in between. Here the CDR3 DNA reads TGCGCCAGCAGCTCGGACGGAGCCTCTGGAAACACCATATATTTT. It translates to CASSSDGASGNTIYF.

The chain couples TRBV7-3 to TRBJ2-5, with TRBD2 matching 9 bases. The germline V gene has CDR1 SGHTA and CDR2 FQGTGA. The CDR3 spans 15 residues. V dropped 4 bases and J dropped 4; count of bases not matched to a gene: 7. CDR3 residues: CASSSLAGEVETQYF. CDR3 bases: TGTGCCAGCAGCTCCTTAGCGGGAGAGGTAGAGACCCAGTACTTC.

The gene calls are TRBV18 and TRBJ2-5; no clear D. In germline, CDR1 is KGHSH, CDR2 LQKENI. Deletions cut 3 bases from V and 1 base from J, with 6 bases between. The CDR3 is 13 residues long. The CDR3: CASSPASQETQYF. CDR3 coding DNA: TGTGCCAGCTCACCGGCCAGCCAAGAGACCCAGTACTTC. Filled out from reference TRBV18 and TRBJ2-5, the complete variable domain reads NAGVMQNPRHLVRRRGQEARLRCSPMKGHSHVYWYRQLPEEGLKFMVYLQKENIIDESGMPKERFSAEFPKEGPSILRIQQVVRGDSAAYFCASSPASQETQYFGPGTRLLVL.

The rearrangement links TRBV19 to TRBJ2-6; possibly TRBD1 for D (6 bases). Per germline, CDR1 LNHDA and CDR2 SQIVND (reference sequence). Trimming took off 6 bases at V and 1 base at J, with 22 bases between the two ends. The CDR3 sequence is 19 residues long. The CDR3 region is CASSPQAGTTTSGANVLTF. DNA for the CDR3: TGTGCCAGTAGCCCGCAGGCCGGGACAACAACTTCTGGGGCCAACGTCCTGACTTTC.

The chain uses TRBV5-8 and TRBJ2-1, with 12 bases lining up with TRBD2. Trimming at V came to 2 bases and at J to 3 bases, leaving 6 bases not matched to a gene. Germline values: CDR1 SGHTS, CDR2 YDEGEE. The CDR3 loop spans 17 amino acids. The CDR3 sequence: CASSFYRTSGIYNEQFF. DNA of the CDR3: TGTGCCAGCAGCTTCTACCGGACTAGCGGGATCTACAATGAGCAGTTCTTC.

This clone was seen just once. The chain uses TRBV5-1 and TRBJ2-1; 8 positions match TRBD1. The trim removed 0 bases at V and 9 bases at J, leaving 8 bases unmatched. The germline V gene encodes CDR1 SGHRS and CDR2 YFSETQ. The CDR3 length is 15 residues. CDR3 in amino acids: CASSLDGTGFGEQFF. The CDR3 DNA sequence: TGCGCCAGCAGCTTGGACGGGACAGGTTTCGGTGAGCAGTTCTTC.